This TCR beta chain was found in a study of human T cells and chemical hapten exposure. Regarding the study as a whole: DPC sensitization did not alter TCRs above 1 in 1000 frequency.

Documented time point: patch test 1, 2 weeks after DPC sensitization. The treatment: therapeutic diphenylcyclopropenone sensitization with weekly scalp DPC. Researchers sampled blood before each patch test went on. The library labeled individual cDNA molecules by adding unique molecular identifiers to them. Via MiXCR, TCRdb re-called the RACE reads, giving one row per CDR3 protein. The repertoire holds under 200,000 distinct CDR3 sequences, with about 14% as singletons. Notes on this clonotype: Its target is unknown.

This receptor was obtained from a woman aged 30 to 39 with alopecia areata. Some clones in this sample may be carry-over from other donors' samples. The input for sequencing was whole blood, taken in connection with sensitization to the hapten diphenylcyclopropenone (DPC).

The CDR3: CASSQDPNEKLFF. The CDR3 nucleotides are TGTGCCAGCAGCCAAGATCCTAATGAAAAACTGTTTTTT. This sequence joins TRBV4-2 and TRBJ1-4; D remains ambiguous. This CDR3 is 13 amino acids long. The germline V gene encodes CDR1 LGHNA and CDR2 YNFKEQ. V was clipped by 0 bases and J by 3 bases, with 2 bases between them.